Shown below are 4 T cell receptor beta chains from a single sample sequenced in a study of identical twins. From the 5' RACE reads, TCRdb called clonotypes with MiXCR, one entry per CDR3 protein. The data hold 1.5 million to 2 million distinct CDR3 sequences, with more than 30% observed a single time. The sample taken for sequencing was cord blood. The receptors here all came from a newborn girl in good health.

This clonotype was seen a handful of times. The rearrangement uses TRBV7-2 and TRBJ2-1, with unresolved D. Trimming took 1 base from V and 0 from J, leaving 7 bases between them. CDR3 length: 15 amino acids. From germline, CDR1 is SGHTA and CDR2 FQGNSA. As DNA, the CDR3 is TGTGCCAGCAGCTTAGTCGCGACCTCCTACAATGAGCAGTTCTTC. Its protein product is CASSLVATSYNEQFF.

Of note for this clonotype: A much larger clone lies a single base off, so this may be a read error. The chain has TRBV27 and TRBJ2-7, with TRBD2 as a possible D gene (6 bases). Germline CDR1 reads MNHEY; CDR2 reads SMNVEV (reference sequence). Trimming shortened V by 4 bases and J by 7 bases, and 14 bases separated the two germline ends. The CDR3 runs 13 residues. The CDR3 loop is CASSSTSYGEQYF. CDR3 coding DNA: TGTGCCAGCAGTTCGACTAGTTATGGTGAGCAGTACTTC.

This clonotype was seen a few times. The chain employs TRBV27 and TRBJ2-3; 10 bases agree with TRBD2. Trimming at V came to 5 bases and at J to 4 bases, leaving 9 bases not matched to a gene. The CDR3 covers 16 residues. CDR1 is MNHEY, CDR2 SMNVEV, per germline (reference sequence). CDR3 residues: CASSPLSGRGADTQYF. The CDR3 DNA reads TGTGCCAGCAGTCCATTGAGCGGGAGGGGCGCAGATACGCAGTATTTT.

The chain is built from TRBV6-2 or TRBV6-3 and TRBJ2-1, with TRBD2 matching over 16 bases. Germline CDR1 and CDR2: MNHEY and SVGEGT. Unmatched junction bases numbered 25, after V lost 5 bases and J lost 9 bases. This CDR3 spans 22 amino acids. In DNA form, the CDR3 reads TGTGCCAGCAGTATAGGAGCCGTCTATCCCGGGACTAGCGGGAGGGCCAGCGGTGAGCAGTTCTTC. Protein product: CASSIGAVYPGTSGRASGEQFF.